This TCR beta chain was captured by sequencing in a study of identical twins. The CDR3 is made up of 15 amino acids. Losses at the gene ends were 4 bases for V and 3 bases for J; bases not matched to a gene: 7. Looked up from germline, CDR1 is MDHEN and CDR2 is SYDVKM. This clonotype was counted between two and nine times. TCRdb passed the 5' RACE reads through MiXCR, listing each CDR3 protein once. This sample carries under 300,000 distinct CDR3 sequences, roughly 13% of them seen once, and the ten largest clones take roughly 3.7%. These same records also appear under a second study, on yellow fever vaccine responses in identical twins.

The chain combines TRBV28 with TRBJ2-5; 8 bases match TRBD2. Sequenced sample: memory (CD45RO+) T cells sorted from blood. The TCR sequence derives from a woman in her late teens or twenties in good health. CDR3 amino acids: CASSSPYSGKETQYF. The CDR3 nucleotides read TGTGCCAGCAGTTCCCCCTATAGCGGGAAAGAGACCCAGTACTTC.